The following is a TCR beta chain sequence with its context. Its binding antigen is unknown. No much larger clone exists at a distance of one base, and base qualities are not known. The data are from a study of blood T cells in healthy people across ages (dated by TCRdb to about 2015). About the investigation overall: Template switching captured roughly one uniquely barcoded TCR beta cDNA molecule per two T cells in model experiments. Using deep sequencing normalized with unique cDNA molecular identifiers, the study measured how TCR beta repertoire diversity changes with age. The donors were divided into four age groups: young (average roughly 15 years), middle-aged (approximately 39), aged (around 67) and long-lived (about 80). To avoid experimental bias, donors of different ages were spread randomly across the sequencing lanes. Two additional independent replicas of 1 million unique cDNA reads from the same blood draw were analyzed for two donors (one aged 18 to 30 and one aged 80 or older).

Receptor amplification or capture employed 5' RACE. Instrument used: Illumina HiSeq 2500. A second PCR of about 6 to 11 cycles was run with a J-beta primer mix and a sample-barcoded 5' primer. A unique molecular identifier was introduced onto each TCR beta cDNA molecule by a template-switch 5' adaptor carrying 12 random nucleotides. At least 3 million CDR3-containing paired-end reads were obtained from each sample. The Mint cDNA synthesis kit, primed by a TRBC-specific oligonucleotide, was used to synthesize first-strand cDNA from all RNA. All cDNA was treated with uracil-DNA glycosylase and then went through a first 18-cycle PCR with the universal primers M1SS and BC2_uni_R. The original pipeline was this. Each sample was normalized by randomly selecting 1 million high-quality reads, each carrying a distinct molecular identifier. Reads sharing molecular identifiers were discarded rather than binned into consensus sequences. MiTCR, run with a Q25 quality threshold and the strictest error-elimination algorithm, handled CDR3 identification, clonotype clustering and error correction. A nonparametric unseen species model with Euler transformation was used to estimate a lower bound on total TCR beta diversity. TCRdb reprocessed the public reads (quality trimming at Q25 with fastp, clone calling with MiXCR) and kept in-frame beta chains. Records with the same CDR3 protein are collapsed into one entry carrying the most frequent genes and DNA. Clone size and V and J calls follow TCRdb, not the original study. The sample includes about a million distinct CDR3 sequences, with 51% observed a single time. The ten biggest clones cover roughly 23% of the sample.

Systemically healthy Caucasian individuals from Russia, roughly 40 in total and aged about 6 to 95 years, were included as donors. Each donor gave about 9.7 milliliters of peripheral blood, drawn into EDTA-treated Vacutainer tubes. Ficoll-Paque density-gradient centrifugation was used to isolate PBMCs, with at least 6.5 million per sample. Trizol reagent was used to extract total RNA from the PBMCs, yielding at least 5.5 micrograms per sample. For every donor, flow cytometry on a PBMC aliquot measured the percentage of naive CD45RAhigh/CD27high T cells. Paper-wide results and their limitations: Estimates of total diversity based on one million sequenced T cells were considered lower bounds and underestimates. Compared with the aged group, more naive CD4+ T cells, fewer expanded clones and increased TCR diversity were shown by the long-lived group, suggesting age selection. Because the CMV infection status of the donors was unknown, age-related changes in expanded clonotypes may potentially have been confounded. A strong correlation was found between observed TCR beta diversity and the percentage of naive T cells measured by flow cytometry. Observed TCR beta diversity per million T cells fell roughly linearly with age, and a significant reduction was already apparent by age roughly 40. Conclusive comparison of naive and antigen-experienced compartments was prevented by the profiling of bulk unsorted PBMCs.

In the germline V gene, CDR1 corresponds to SGHAT and CDR2 to FQNNGV. A distance of 16 bases separates the germline ends of V and J, which lose 3 bases and 8 bases respectively. The CDR3 holds 15 amino acids from the cysteine to the phenylalanine. Only the CDR3 DNA stays, 45 bases, in frame from base 1. The receptor was isolated from a woman aged 60-75 years in good health. The sample comprised blood. This chain joins TRBV11-2 to TRBJ1-4; the D gene is perhaps TRBD1, from 5 matching bases. The sequenced DNA: TGTGCCAGCAGCTTCGCCGGGACGATGGGCGAAAAACTGTTTTTT. Translated, it gives CASSFAGTMGEKLFF.